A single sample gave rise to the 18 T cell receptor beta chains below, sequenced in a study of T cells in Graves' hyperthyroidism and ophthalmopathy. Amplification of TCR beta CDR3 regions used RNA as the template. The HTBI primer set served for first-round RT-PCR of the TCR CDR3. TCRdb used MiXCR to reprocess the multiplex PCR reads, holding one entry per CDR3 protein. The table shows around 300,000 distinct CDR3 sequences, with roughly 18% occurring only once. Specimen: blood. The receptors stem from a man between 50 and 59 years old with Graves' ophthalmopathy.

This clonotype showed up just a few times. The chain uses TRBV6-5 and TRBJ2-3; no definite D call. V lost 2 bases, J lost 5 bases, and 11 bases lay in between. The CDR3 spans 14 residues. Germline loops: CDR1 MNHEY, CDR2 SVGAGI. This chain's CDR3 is CASSYPARGDTQYF. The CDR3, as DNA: TGTGCCAGCAGTTACCCGGCTAGAGGAGATACGCAGTATTTT.

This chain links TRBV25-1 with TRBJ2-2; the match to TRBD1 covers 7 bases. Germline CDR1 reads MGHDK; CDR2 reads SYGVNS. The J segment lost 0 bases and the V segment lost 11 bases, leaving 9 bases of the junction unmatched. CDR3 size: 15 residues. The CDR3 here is CASGGHNPNTGELFF. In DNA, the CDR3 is TGTGCCTCAGGGGGTCATAACCCGAACACCGGGGAGCTGTTTTTT. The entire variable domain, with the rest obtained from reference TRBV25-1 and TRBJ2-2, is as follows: EADIYQTPRYLVIGTGKKITLECSQTMGHDKMYWYQQDPGMELHLIHYSYGVNSTEKGDLSSESTVSRIRTEHFPLTLESARPSHTSQYLCASGGHNPNTGELFFGEGSRLTVL.

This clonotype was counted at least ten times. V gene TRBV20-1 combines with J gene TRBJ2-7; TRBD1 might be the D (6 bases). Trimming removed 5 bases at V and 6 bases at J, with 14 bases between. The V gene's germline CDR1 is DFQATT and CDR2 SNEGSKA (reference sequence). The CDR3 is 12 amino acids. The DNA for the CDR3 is TGCAGTGCTCCTAACAGGGTCGGCGAGCAGTACTTC. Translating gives CSAPNRVGEQYF.

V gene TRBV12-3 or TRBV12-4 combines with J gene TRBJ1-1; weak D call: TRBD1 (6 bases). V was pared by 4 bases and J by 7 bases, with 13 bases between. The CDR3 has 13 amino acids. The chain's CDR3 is CASSSSAGVEAFF. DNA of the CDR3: TGTGCCAGCAGTTCATCGGCAGGGGTTGAAGCTTTCTTT.

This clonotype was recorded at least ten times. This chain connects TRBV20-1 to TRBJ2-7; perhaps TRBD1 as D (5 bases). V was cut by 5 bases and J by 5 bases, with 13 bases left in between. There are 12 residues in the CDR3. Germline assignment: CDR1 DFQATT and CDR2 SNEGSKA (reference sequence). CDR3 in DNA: TGCAGTGCTCGGACATGGCAAAACGAGCAGTACTTC. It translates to CSARTWQNEQYF.

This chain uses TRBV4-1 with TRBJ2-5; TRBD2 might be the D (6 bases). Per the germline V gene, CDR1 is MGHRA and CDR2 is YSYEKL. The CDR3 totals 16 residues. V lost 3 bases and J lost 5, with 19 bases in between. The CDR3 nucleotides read TGCGCCAGCAGCCAGGCCCCGGGACTGCTACGGGAGACCCAGTACTTC. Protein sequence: CASSQAPGLLRETQYF.

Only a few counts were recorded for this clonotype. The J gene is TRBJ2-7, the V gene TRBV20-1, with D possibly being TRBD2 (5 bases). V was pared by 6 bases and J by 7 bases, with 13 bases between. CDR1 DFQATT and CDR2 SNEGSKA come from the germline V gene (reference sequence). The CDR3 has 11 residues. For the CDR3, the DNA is TGCAGTGCCCCTAGCCCGGGAGAGCAGTACTTC. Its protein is CSAPSPGEQYF.

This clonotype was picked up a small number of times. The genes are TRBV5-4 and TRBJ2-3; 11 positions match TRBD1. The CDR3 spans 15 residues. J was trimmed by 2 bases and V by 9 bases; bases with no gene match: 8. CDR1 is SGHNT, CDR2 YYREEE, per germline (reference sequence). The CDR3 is CATSTGQGVTDTQYF. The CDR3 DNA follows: TGTGCCACATCCACGGGACAGGGGGTCACAGATACGCAGTATTTT.

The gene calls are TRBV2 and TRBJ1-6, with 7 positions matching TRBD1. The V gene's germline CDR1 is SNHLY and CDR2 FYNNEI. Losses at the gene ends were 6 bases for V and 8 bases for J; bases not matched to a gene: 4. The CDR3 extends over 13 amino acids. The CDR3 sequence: CASRRDSYSPLHF. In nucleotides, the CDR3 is TGTGCCAGCAGGCGGGACAGTTATTCACCCCTCCACTTT.

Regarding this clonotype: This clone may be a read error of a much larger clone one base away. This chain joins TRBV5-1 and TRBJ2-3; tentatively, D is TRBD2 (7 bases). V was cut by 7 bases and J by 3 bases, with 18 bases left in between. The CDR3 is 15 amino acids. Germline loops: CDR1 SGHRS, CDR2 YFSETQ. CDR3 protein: CASGAKGGRTDTQYF. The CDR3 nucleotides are TGCGCCAGCGGCGCGAAGGGGGGGAGGACAGATACGCAGTATTTT.

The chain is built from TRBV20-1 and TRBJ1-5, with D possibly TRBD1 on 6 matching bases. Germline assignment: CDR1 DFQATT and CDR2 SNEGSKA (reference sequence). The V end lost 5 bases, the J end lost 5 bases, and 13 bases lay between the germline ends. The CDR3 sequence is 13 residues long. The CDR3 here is CSALQGPHQPQHF. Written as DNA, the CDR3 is TGCAGTGCTTTACAGGGTCCTCATCAGCCCCAGCATTTT.

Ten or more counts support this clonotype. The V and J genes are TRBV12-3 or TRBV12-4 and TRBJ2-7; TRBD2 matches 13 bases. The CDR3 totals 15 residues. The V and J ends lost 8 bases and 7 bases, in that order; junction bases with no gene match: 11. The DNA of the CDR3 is TGTGCCAGCCTGAGGCGAGGACTAGCGGGAGAAGAGCAGTACTTC. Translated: CASLRRGLAGEEQYF.

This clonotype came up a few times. The CDR3 region has the DNA TGCGCCAGCAGCACCCAGGACCCTAGCACAGATACGCAGTATTTT. It translates to CASSTQDPSTDTQYF. The V and J genes are TRBV5-1 and TRBJ2-3; D ambiguous. Trimming pared 4 bases from V and 0 bases from J, leaving 12 bases between. Per the germline V gene, CDR1 is SGHRS and CDR2 is YFSETQ. The CDR3 covers 15 residues.

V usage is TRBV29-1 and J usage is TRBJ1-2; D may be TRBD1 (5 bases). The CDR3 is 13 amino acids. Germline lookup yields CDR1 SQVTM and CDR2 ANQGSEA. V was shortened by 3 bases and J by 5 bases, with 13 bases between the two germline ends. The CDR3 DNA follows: TGCAGCGTTGATGTCGGGACCCCTTATGGCTACACCTTC. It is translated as CSVDVGTPYGYTF.

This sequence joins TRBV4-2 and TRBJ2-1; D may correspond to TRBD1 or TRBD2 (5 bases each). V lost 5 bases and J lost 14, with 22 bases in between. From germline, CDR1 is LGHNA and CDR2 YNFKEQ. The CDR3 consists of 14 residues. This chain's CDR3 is CASSSLGDRPKEFF. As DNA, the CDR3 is TGTGCCAGCAGCTCACTCGGGGACCGCCCGAAGGAGTTCTTC.

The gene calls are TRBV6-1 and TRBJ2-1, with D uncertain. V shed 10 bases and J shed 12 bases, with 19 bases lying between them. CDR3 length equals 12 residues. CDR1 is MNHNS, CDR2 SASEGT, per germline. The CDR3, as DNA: TGTGCCACCCAGCTTGTGTTGGGGATGCAGTTCTTC. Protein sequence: CATQLVLGMQFF.

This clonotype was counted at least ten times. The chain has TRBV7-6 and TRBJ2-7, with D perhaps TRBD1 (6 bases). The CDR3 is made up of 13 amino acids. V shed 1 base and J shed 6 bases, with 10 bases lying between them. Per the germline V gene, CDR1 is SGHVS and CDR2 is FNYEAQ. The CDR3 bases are TGTGCCAGCAGCTTAGACAGGGTCGGCGAGCAGTACTTC. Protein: CASSLDRVGEQYF.

Written as DNA, the CDR3 is TGTGCCAGCAGCTCCCCCGACGATGGCTATGGCTACACCTTC. Translating gives CASSSPDDGYGYTF. V gene TRBV7-9 combines with J gene TRBJ1-2; D unresolved. Trimming took off 4 bases at V and 4 bases at J, with 13 bases between the two ends. Germline CDR1 reads SEHNR; CDR2 reads FQNEAQ (reference sequence). This CDR3 region has 14 residues.